This T cell receptor beta chain was identified during a study of CXCR3-negative and CXCR3-positive naive CD8 T cells. Study findings and constraints: CXCR3 levels fell partly with cryopreservation; most assays relied on fresh PBMCs. Similarly elevated diversity marked both naive subsets, with memory CD8+ cells showing far lower diversity. Memory cells showed distinct TRBV-TRBJ patterns, while the two naive subsets matched.

CDR1 and CDR2 (germline): LGHNA, YSLEER. This CDR3 spans 17 amino acids. The TRB cDNA libraries were prepared by 5' RACE with UMI labels. Following a re-call of the 5' RACE reads, TCRdb has one entry per CDR3 protein and lacks DNA. This sample carries over 100,000 distinct CDR3 sequences, with 0.29% going to the ten biggest clones. A note on this clonotype: Antigen specificity is unknown.

The chain carries TRBV4-3 and TRBJ2-1. The sequence was collected from a human donor in good health. Some clones in this sample may be carry-over from other donors' samples. Specimen: naive CXCR3- CD8+ T cells from blood. As for subset: CD45RO-CCR7+CD27+CD95- naive CD8+ T cells lacking CXCR3 (TNR3-). The CDR3 here is CASSQDFSGAPYNEQFF.